This record looks at one TCR beta chain sequence and its context. V lost 6 bases and J lost 4; bases outside the gene matches: 13. Germline loops: CDR1 LNHDA, CDR2 SQIVND (reference sequence). The CDR3 spans 18 residues. Only in-frame clones appear in the TCRdb table, and some are missing; sequencing was by immunoSEQ multiplex PCR. The table records about 1,500,000 clones, about 96% of them present only once. This record comes from a study of shared clonotypes between healthy human individuals. Looking at the study overall: With ages of 18 to 49, the donors were two women and a few men.

The chain combines TRBV19 with TRBJ2-6; 9 bases line up with TRBD2. Sequencing was carried out using naive CD4+ T cells sorted from blood. The subset here: CD45RA+ positively selected. The clonotype originates from a man aged 30 to 45 in good health. The CDR3 DNA reads TGTGCCAGTAGGCAACGACTAGCGGCCCCCGCAGGGGCCAACGTCCTGACTTTC. The encoded protein is CASRQRLAAPAGANVLTF.